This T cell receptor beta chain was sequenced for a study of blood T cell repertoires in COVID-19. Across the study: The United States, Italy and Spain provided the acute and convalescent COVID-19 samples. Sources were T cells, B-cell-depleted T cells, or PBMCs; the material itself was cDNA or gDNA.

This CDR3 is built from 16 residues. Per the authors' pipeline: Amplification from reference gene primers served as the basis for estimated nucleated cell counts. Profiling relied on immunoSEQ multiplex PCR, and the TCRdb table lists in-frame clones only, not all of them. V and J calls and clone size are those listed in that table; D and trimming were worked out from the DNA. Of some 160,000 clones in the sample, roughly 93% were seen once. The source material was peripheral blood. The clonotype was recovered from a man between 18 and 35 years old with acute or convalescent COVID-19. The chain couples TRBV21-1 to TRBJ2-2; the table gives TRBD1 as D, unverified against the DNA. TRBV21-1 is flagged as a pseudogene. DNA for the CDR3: TGTGCCAGCAGCCTTTCCAGGACACCCACCTCCGGGGAGCTGTTTTTT. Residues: CASSLSRTPTSGELFF.